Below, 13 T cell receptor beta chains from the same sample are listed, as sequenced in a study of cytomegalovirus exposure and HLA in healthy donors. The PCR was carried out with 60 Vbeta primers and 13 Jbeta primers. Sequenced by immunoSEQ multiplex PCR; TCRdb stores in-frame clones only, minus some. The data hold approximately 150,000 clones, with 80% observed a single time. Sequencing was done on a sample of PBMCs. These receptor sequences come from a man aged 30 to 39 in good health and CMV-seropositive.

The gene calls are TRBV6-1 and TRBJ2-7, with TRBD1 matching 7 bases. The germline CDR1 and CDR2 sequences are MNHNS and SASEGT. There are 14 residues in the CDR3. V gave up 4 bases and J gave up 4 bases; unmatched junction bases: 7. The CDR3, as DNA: TGTGCCAGCAGTGTGGGGACAGCGGAGTACGAGCAGTACTTC. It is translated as CASSVGTAEYEQYF.

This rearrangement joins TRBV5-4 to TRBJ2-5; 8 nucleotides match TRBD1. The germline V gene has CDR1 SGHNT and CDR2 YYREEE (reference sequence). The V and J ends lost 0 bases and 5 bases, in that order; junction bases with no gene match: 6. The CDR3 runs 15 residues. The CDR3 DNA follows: TGTGCCAGCAGCTTGGTCCAGGGGGCCGAGGAGACCCAGTACTTC. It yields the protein CASSLVQGAEETQYF. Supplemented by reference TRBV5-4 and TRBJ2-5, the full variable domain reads ETGVTQSPTHLIKTRGQQVTLRCSSQSGHNTVSWYQQALGQGPQFIFQYYREEENGRGNFPPRFSGLQFPNYSSELNVNALELDDSALYLCASSLVQGAEETQYFGPGTRLLVL.

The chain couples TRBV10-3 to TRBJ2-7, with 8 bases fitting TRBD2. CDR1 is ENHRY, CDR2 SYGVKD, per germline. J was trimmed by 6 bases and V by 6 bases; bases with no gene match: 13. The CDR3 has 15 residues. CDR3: CAIRNTSGIKFEQYF. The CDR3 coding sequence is TGTGCCATCAGGAATACTAGCGGTATCAAGTTCGAGCAGTACTTC.

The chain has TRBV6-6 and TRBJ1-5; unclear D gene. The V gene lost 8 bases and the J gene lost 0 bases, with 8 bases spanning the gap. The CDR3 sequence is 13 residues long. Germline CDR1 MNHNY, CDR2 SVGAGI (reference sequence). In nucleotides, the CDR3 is TGTGCCAGCCCCCACATTAGCAATCAGCCCCAGCATTTT. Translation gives CASPHISNQPQHF.

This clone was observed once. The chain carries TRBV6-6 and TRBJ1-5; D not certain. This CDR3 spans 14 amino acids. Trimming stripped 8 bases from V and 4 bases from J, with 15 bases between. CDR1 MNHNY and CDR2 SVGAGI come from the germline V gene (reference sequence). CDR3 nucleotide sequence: TGTGCCAGCCCTTTGTCAGAAATGAATCAGCCCCAGCATTTT. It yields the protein CASPLSEMNQPQHF.

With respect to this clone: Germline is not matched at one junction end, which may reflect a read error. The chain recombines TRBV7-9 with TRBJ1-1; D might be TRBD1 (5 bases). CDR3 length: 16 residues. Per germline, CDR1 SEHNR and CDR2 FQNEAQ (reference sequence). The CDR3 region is CSSSSFGARRVDKAFF. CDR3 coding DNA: TGTTCCAGCAGCTCCTTTGGGGCTCGCAGGGTGGATAAAGCTTTCTTT.

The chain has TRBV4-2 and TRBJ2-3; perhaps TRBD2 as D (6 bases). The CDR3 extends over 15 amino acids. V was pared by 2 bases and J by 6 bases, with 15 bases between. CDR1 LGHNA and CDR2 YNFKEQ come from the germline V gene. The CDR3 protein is CASSQPASAGDTQYF. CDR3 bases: TGTGCCAGCAGCCAACCGGCTAGCGCAGGCGATACGCAGTATTTT.

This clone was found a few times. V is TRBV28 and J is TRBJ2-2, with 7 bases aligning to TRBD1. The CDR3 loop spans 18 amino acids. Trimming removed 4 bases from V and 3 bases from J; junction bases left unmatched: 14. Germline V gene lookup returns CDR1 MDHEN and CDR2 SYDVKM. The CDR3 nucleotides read TGTGCCAGCAGTTACCACGGACAGGCCCGTTACGACACCGGGGAGCTGTTTTTT. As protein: CASSYHGQARYDTGELFF.

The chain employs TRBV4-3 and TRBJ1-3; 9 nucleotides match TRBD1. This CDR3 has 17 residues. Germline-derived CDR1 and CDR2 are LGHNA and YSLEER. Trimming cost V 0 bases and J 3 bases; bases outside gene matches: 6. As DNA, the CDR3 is TGCGCCAGCAGCCAAGAAAGGACAGGGGCTTTTGGAAACACCATATATTTT. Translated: CASSQERTGAFGNTIYF.

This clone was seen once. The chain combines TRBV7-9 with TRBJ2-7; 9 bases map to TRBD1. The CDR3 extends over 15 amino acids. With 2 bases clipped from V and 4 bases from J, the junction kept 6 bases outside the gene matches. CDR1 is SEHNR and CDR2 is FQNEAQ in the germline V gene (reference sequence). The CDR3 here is CASSLPGQGMYEQYF. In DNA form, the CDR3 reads TGTGCCAGCAGCTTACCCGGACAGGGGATGTACGAGCAGTACTTC.

The chain's CDR3 is CASSFGQAQPQHF. Written as DNA, the CDR3 is TGTGCCAGCAGCTTTGGACAAGCTCAGCCCCAGCATTTT. This chain connects TRBV7-2 to TRBJ1-5; D may be TRBD1 (5 bases). Trimming took 3 bases from V and 6 from J, leaving 9 bases between them. Germline CDR1 reads SGHTA; CDR2 reads FQGNSA. The CDR3 runs to 13 residues.

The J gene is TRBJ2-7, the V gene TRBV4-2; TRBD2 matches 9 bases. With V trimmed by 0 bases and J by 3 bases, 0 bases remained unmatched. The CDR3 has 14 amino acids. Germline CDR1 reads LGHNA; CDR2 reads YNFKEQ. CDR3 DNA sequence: TGTGCCAGCAGCCAAGATAGCGGGAGCTACGAGCAGTACTTC. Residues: CASSQDSGSYEQYF.

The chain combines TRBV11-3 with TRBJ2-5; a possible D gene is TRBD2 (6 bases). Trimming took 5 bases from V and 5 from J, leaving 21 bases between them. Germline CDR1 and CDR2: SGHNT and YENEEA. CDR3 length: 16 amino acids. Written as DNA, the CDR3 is TGTGCCAGCAGCCCTGGGGGGACCAGGTCGGGGGAGACCCAGTACTTC. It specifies CASSPGGTRSGETQYF. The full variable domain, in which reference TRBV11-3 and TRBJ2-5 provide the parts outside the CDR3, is EAGVVQSPRYKIIEKKQPVAFWCNPISGHNTLYWYLQNLGQGPELLIRYENEEAVDDSQLPKDRFSAERLKGVDSTLKIQPAELGDSAVYLCASSPGGTRSGETQYFGPGTRLLVL.